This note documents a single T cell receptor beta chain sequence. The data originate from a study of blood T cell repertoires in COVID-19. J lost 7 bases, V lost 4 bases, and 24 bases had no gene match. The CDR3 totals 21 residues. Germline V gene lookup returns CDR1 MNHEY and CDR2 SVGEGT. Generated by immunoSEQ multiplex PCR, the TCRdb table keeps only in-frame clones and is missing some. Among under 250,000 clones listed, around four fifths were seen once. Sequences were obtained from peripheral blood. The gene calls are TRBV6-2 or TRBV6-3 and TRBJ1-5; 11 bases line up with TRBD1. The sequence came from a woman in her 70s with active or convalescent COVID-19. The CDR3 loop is CASSSTKPGQGALIRVQPQHF. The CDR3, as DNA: TGTGCCAGCAGTTCCACCAAGCCTGGACAGGGGGCGCTTATCAGGGTCCAGCCCCAGCATTTT.